These 19 T cell receptor beta chains came from one sample sequenced in a study of blood T cell repertoires in COVID-19. The table came from immunoSEQ multiplex PCR; TCRdb's copy has only in-frame clones and leaves some out. The sample has approximately 290,000 clones; 90% are singletons. The sequencing sample was made of PBMCs or T cells enriched from blood (not recorded which). Source of these receptors: a woman under 30 with acute COVID-19.

The rearrangement links TRBV6-4 to TRBJ1-1; D remains unclear. Germline V CDR1 and CDR2: MRHNA, SNTAGT. The CDR3 length is 16 residues. The V and J ends lost 5 bases and 1 base respectively, with 17 bases between them. As DNA, the CDR3 is TGTGCCAGCAGTAACAAGCCCGACGGGGAGAACACTGAAGCTTTCTTT. It is translated as CASSNKPDGENTEAFF.

The chain employs TRBV18 and TRBJ2-5; 7 nucleotides match TRBD1. Losses at the gene ends were 0 bases for V and 3 bases for J; bases not matched to a gene: 1. The CDR3 totals 14 residues. Per the germline V gene, CDR1 is KGHSH and CDR2 is LQKENI. As DNA, the CDR3 is TGTGCCAGCTCACCACCGACAGGGAAAGAGACCCAGTACTTC. It encodes CASSPPTGKETQYF.

The chain carries TRBV5-1 and TRBJ1-5; the match to TRBD1 covers 7 bases. This CDR3 is built from 14 residues. The germline gives CDR1 SGHRS, CDR2 YFSETQ. V lost 0 bases and J lost 7; bases outside the gene matches: 4. CDR3 region: CASSLEAGGQPQHF. The CDR3 DNA is TGCGCCAGCAGCTTGGAGGCAGGGGGACAGCCCCAGCATTTT.

A single count supports this clone. Here the CDR3 reads CASSKRQGASYGYTF. The CDR3 DNA follows: TGTGCCAGCAGCAAGAGACAGGGGGCAAGCTATGGCTACACCTTC. This rearrangement joins TRBV5-8 to TRBJ1-2; 10 nucleotides agree with TRBD1. Germline CDR1 and CDR2: SGHTS and YDEGEE. This CDR3 contains 15 residues. The V and J ends lost 4 bases and 4 bases, in that order; junction bases with no gene match: 7.

CDR3 sequence: CATPGQGPVLPRRNQPQHF. The CDR3 DNA follows: TGTGCCACCCCGGGACAGGGACCAGTCCTGCCACGGAGAAATCAGCCCCAGCATTTT. The chain is built from TRBV19 and TRBJ1-5; TRBD1 agrees at 9 bases. This CDR3 comprises 19 residues. V trimming: 10 bases; J trimming: 4 bases; junction bases outside the gene matches: 23. Looked up from germline, CDR1 is LNHDA and CDR2 is SQIVND (reference sequence).

V usage is TRBV11-2 and J usage is TRBJ1-6, with D tentatively TRBD1 (6 bases). Germline V gene sequence: CDR1 SGHAT, CDR2 FQNNGV. The CDR3 has 14 amino acids. Trimming removed 5 bases at V and 10 bases at J, with 15 bases between. The CDR3 DNA reads TGTGCCAGCAGCCAGGACAGCTTTACATCACCCCTCCACTTT. It yields the protein CASSQDSFTSPLHF.

The rearrangement joins TRBV27 to TRBJ2-1; D ambiguous. The CDR3 spans 13 residues. From germline, CDR1 is MNHEY and CDR2 SMNVEV (reference sequence). Trimming pared 4 bases from V and 7 bases from J, leaving 11 bases between. The CDR3 sequence: CASSYRSTNEQFF. The CDR3 DNA is TGTGCCAGCAGTTACCGGAGCACTAATGAGCAGTTCTTC.

This clone came up once. The chain joins TRBV3-1 (or the pseudogene TRBV3-2) to TRBJ2-1; no definite D call. The V end was cut by 2 bases, the J end by 5 bases, with 7 bases between. This CDR3 has 13 amino acids. Germline V gene lookup returns CDR1 LGHDT and CDR2 YNNKEL (reference sequence). CDR3 bases: TGTGCCAGCAGCCAACTGCGGCACAATGAGCAGTTCTTC. Amino acids: CASSQLRHNEQFF.

The genes are TRBV7-2 and TRBJ2-5; 7 nucleotides agree with TRBD2. Germline loops: CDR1 SGHTA, CDR2 FQGNSA. The trim removed 1 base at V and 2 bases at J, leaving 1 base unmatched. The CDR3 is made up of 14 amino acids. CDR3 bases: TGTGCCAGCAGCTTAGGGGGGGGGCAAGAGACCCAGTACTTC. Translation gives CASSLGGGQETQYF.

The J gene is TRBJ2-1, the V gene TRBV30; a weak D match, TRBD2 (6 bases). The CDR3 length is 12 residues. Germline loops: CDR1 GTSNPN, CDR2 SVGIG (reference sequence). The V gene lost 8 bases and the J gene lost 7 bases, with 15 bases spanning the gap. The CDR3 DNA reads as TGTGCCCGCGGGACTGCTGGTAATGAGCAGTTCTTC. Protein sequence: CARGTAGNEQFF.

The gene calls are TRBV7-3 and TRBJ2-1, with D maybe TRBD2 (5 bases). V gave up 2 bases and J gave up 4 bases, with 15 bases separating them. The CDR3 is 16 amino acids. Germline CDR1 is SGHTA and CDR2 is FQGTGA. CDR3 region: CASSLSAGRSYNEQFF. The CDR3 region has the DNA TGTGCCAGCAGCTTATCTGCGGGCCGGTCGTACAATGAGCAGTTCTTC.

The rearrangement joins TRBV7-2 to TRBJ2-2; 10 bases are a match to TRBD2. There are 19 residues in the CDR3. Germline V gene data show CDR1 as SGHTA and CDR2 as FQGNSA. The J segment lost 7 bases and the V segment lost 7 bases, leaving 21 bases of the junction unmatched. The DNA for the CDR3 is TGTGCCAGCACACAAGAAACACTGGAGCTAGCGGGAGCCGACGGGGAGCTGTTTTTT. It encodes CASTQETLELAGADGELFF.

In its sample, this clone was seen once. V and J are TRBV1 and TRBJ2-7; the D call TRBD1 from the table was never checked on the DNA. TRBV1 is a listed pseudogene. This CDR3 spans 14 amino acids. The CDR3 DNA sequence: TGCACCAGCAGCCTCGGAACAGGGGACTACGAGCAGTACTTC. Protein product: CTSSLGTGDYEQYF.

This chain connects TRBV9 to TRBJ1-4, with 12 bases fitting TRBD1. CDR3 size: 17 residues. V lost 5 bases to trimming and J lost 7 bases; unmatched junction nucleotides: 12. Looked up from germline, CDR1 is SGDLS and CDR2 is YYNGEE. CDR3 nucleotide sequence: TGTGCCAGCAGTCTAACCGGGACAGGGGGCATGAGTGAAAAACTGTTTTTT. This translates into CASSLTGTGGMSEKLFF.

The chain uses TRBV21-1 and TRBJ2-7; TRBD1, as called in the table, went unchecked against the DNA. TRBV21-1 is classified as a pseudogene. There are 16 residues in the CDR3. The CDR3 coding sequence is TGTGCCAGCAGCATTTTCGCGACAGGGAAATCCTACGAGCAGTACTTC. This codes for CASSIFATGKSYEQYF.

A single count supports this clone. The chain is built from TRBV19 and TRBJ2-3, with 9 bases lining up with TRBD2. There are 13 residues in the CDR3. V shed 10 bases and J 4 bases; nucleotides not matched to a gene: 6. Germline CDR1 LNHDA, CDR2 SQIVND (reference sequence). This chain's CDR3 is CATSSGTADTQYF. The CDR3 DNA follows: TGTGCCACGTCTAGCGGGACGGCAGATACGCAGTATTTT.

V gene TRBV29-1 combines with J gene TRBJ1-3; TRBD1 is a possible D gene (6 bases). This CDR3 has 15 residues. The germline V and J ends were trimmed by 1 base and 4 bases, with 14 bases remaining between them. The germline V gene has CDR1 SQVTM and CDR2 ANQGSEA. The CDR3 sequence is CSVEVQGLGGNTIYF. The CDR3 region has the DNA TGCAGCGTTGAAGTACAGGGTCTAGGGGGAAACACCATATATTTT. Full variable domain (remainder filled in from reference TRBV29-1 and TRBJ1-3): SAVISQKPSRDICQRGTSLTIQCQVDSQVTMMFWYRQQPGQSLTLIATANQGSEATYESGFVIDKFPISRPNLTFSTLTVSNMSPEDSSIYLCSVEVQGLGGNTIYFGEGSWLTVV.

This sequence joins TRBV9 and TRBJ1-5; D unclear. This CDR3 has 16 amino acids. Per germline, CDR1 SGDLS and CDR2 YYNGEE. V was pared by 0 bases and J by 2 bases, with 12 bases between. The CDR3 coding sequence is TGTGCCAGCAGCGTAGCGGAAAGACTGGGCAATCAGCCCCAGCATTTT. It yields the protein CASSVAERLGNQPQHF.

This clone was picked up one time. In nucleotides, the CDR3 is TGCGCCAGCAGCTTGGCGGGAGGGGGATTAGGAACCCAGTACTTC. It codes for CASSLAGGGLGTQYF. The chain couples TRBV5-1 to TRBJ2-5, with 8 bases that match TRBD2. From germline, CDR1 is SGHRS and CDR2 YFSETQ. CDR3 size: 15 residues. V lost 0 bases, J lost 8 bases, and 9 bases stayed unmatched.